This T cell receptor (beta chain) originates from a study of blood T cells in healthy people across ages. Germline assignment: CDR1 MGHRA and CDR2 YSYEKL. The J segment lost 4 bases and the V segment lost 2 bases, leaving 4 bases of the junction unmatched. This CDR3 comprises 16 residues. A remark on this clonotype: The antigen is unknown.

Study observations and caveats: Diversity figures based on one million T cells were deemed too low. Researchers report that TCR beta diversity correlated strongly with naive T cell percentage.

The authors ran a second PCR of roughly 6 to 12 cycles using a sample-barcoded 5' primer and a J-beta primer mix. TCRdb fed the 5' RACE reads into MiXCR, producing one record per CDR3 protein. The data show 1 million or so distinct CDR3 sequences, under 30% seen once. This sample also appeared in a second study, on T cells of mothers and their children. That paper states: Study donors consisted of a few healthy Caucasian mothers and their six children. At a rate of 1.5 ug per 15 ul, cDNA synthesis received all of the extracted RNA.

The sequencing input was blood. This sequence was found in a girl aged 2 to 9 in good health. V and J are TRBV4-1 and TRBJ2-1, with 11 bases matching TRBD2. CDR3 residues: CASSQPTSGVYNEQFF. CDR3 nucleotides: TGCGCCAGCAGCCAACCGACTAGCGGGGTTTACAATGAGCAGTTCTTC.